The entry below gives a single TCR beta chain sequence along with its context. The antigen remains undetermined. Trimming at V came to 11 bases and at J to 7 bases, leaving 11 bases not matched to a gene. CDR3 length: 14 residues. Germline V gene lookup returns CDR1 KGHDR and CDR2 SFDVKD. The sample comes from a study of T cell repertoires in cytomegalovirus infection. Study context: Indications came from public TCR beta signatures; they pointed to CMV infection and to a matching HLA type.

Notes on the study in general: Dominant in the ex vivo response were TCR beta clonotypes restricted by HLA-C and specific for CMV. Identification of carriers of CMV plus the relevant HLA was achieved through cumulative public TCR beta family frequency.

TCRdb redid the calling of the reads with MiXCR, one entry per CDR3 protein. The repertoire includes 150,000 to 200,000 distinct CDR3 sequences, about a tenth of them detected once, and 4.6% sits in the top ten. This TCR came from a human donor in good health (CMV status not recorded). Some clones in this sample may be carry-over from other donors' samples. The rearrangement uses TRBV24-1 and TRBJ2-1, with 9 bases fitting TRBD1. Sequencing input: PBMCs. CDR3 protein: CASQTGTGLNEQFF. The CDR3 DNA reads TGTGCCAGCCAAACCGGGACAGGGTTGAATGAGCAGTTCTTC.